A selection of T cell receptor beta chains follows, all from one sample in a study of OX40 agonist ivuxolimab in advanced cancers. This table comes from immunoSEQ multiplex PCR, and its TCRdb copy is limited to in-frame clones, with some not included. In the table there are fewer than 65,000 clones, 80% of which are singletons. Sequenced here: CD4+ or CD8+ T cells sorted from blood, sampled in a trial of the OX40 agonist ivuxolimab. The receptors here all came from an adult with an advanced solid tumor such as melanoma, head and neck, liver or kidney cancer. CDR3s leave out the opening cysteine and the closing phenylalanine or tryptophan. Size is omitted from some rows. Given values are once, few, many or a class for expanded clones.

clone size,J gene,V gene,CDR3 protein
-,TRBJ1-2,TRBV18,ASSPYPTVNYGYT
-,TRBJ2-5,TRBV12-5,ASGRTGTSGSETQY
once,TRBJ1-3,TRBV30,AWRRTGTFLSGNTIY
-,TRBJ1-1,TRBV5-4,ASSLEGNTEAF
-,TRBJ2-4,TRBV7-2,ASSEGGLAKNIQY
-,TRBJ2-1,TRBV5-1,ASSLALAGGYEQF
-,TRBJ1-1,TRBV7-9,ASSLGVAAF
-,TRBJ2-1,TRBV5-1,ASSLVASGSSYNEQF
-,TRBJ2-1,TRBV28,ASSLGSSGGAGEQF
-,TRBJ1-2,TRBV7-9,ASSETIVYGYT
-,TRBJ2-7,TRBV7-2,ASSLLGTGNSYEQY
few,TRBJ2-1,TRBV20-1,SARGYNEQF
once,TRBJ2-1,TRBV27,ASSSRLAGEDEQF
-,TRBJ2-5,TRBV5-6,ASSSRDRGFQETQY
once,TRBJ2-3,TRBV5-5,ASSRTGDSDTQY
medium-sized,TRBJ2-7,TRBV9,ASSVQGVPYEQY
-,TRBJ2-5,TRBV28,ASSPVGLGTGGGETQY
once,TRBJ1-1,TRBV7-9,ASSPETGTGGFLNTEAF
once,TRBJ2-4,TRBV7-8,ASSLQETKNIQY